Sequencing of this T cell receptor beta chain was carried out in a study of OX40 agonist ivuxolimab in advanced cancers. About the study: The study reported partial responses in three patients: one hepatocellular carcinoma, two cutaneous melanoma.

Blood sampling took place at baseline, cycle 4 day 1, and cycle 7 day 1. This table comes from immunoSEQ multiplex PCR, and its TCRdb copy is limited to in-frame clones, with some not included. This table holds fewer than 12,000 clones, 78% found once. The source material was CD4+ or CD8+ T cells sorted from blood, sampled in a trial of the OX40 agonist ivuxolimab. This clonotype was obtained from an adult with an advanced solid tumor such as melanoma, head and neck, liver or kidney cancer.

The CDR3 DNA reads as TGTGCCAGCAGCGTAGCTTCGGCAGGGGGAATCGGCGGTGAGCAGTTCTTC. It codes for CASSVASAGGIGGEQFF. The rearrangement joins TRBV9 to TRBJ2-1, with TRBD1 identical over 7 bases. Germline V lookup: CDR1 SGDLS, CDR2 YYNGEE. The CDR3 is 17 residues long. The ends lost 0 bases at V and 9 bases at J; junction bases unmatched: 15. Full variable domain (remainder filled in from reference TRBV9 and TRBJ2-1): DSGVTQTPKHLITATGQRVTLRCSPRSGDLSVYWYQQSLDQGLQFLIQYYNGEERAKGNILERFSAQQFPDLHSELNLSSLELGDSALYFCASSVASAGGIGGEQFFGPGTRLTVL.